This TCR beta chain was identified during a study of cytomegalovirus exposure and HLA in healthy donors. Findings and limits, study-wide: In vitro, a few CMV-associated chains proved specific for CMV antigens. With DRB1 most and HLA-C fewest, TCR association rates differed between HLA loci in a later analysis. The study labeled 164 TCR beta chains cytomegalovirus-associated. Beyond CMV serostatus, there was no information to go on about immune exposure.

PCR primers comprised 60 Vbeta and 13 Jbeta primers. Method: immunoSEQ multiplex PCR; TCRdb's copy keeps in-frame clones and lacks some. This table holds about 140,000 clones, nearly 80% found once. With 4 bases removed from V and 1 base from J, the gap between germline ends came to 4 bases. The CDR3 runs 13 residues. CDR1 MRHNA and CDR2 SNTAGT come from the germline V gene. This clone is labeled medium-sized. What it binds is unknown. The receptor's source is a male donor in good health and CMV-seronegative. The chain uses TRBV6-4 and TRBJ2-2, with D unclear. Sequenced input: PBMCs. CDR3 coding DNA: TGTGCCAGCAGTGCGGGGAACACCGGGGAGCTGTTTTTT. Protein sequence: CASSAGNTGELFF.